The T cell receptor beta chain described here comes from a study of OX40 agonist ivuxolimab in advanced cancers. Findings and caveats of the study: Partly responding patients at 0.1-3.0 mg/kg showed some of the smallest clonal expansion.

Worth noting for this clone: Its antigen is currently unknown.

TCRdb keeps only in-frame clones here, not all; method: immunoSEQ multiplex PCR. In the table there are about 77,000 clones, under 90% of which are singletons. The CDR3 is 14 residues long. Germline lookup yields CDR1 GTSNPN and CDR2 SVGIG (reference sequence). V was cut by 3 bases and J by 0 bases, with 8 bases left in between. The clonotype comes from an adult with an advanced solid tumor such as melanoma, head and neck, liver or kidney cancer. The V gene is TRBV30, the J gene TRBJ2-2; D remains ambiguous. This specimen consisted of CD4+ or CD8+ T cells sorted from blood, obtained in a trial of the OX40 agonist ivuxolimab. The CDR3 loop reads CAWSSTANTGELFF. CDR3 coding DNA: TGTGCCTGGAGCTCGACCGCGAACACCGGGGAGCTGTTTTTT.